These 26 T cell receptor beta chains share one sample of origin, sequenced in a study of shared clonotypes between healthy human individuals. The naive CD8 fraction comprised CD45RO-negative cells positively selected for CCR7 and excluded terminally differentiated effector memory CD45RA+ cells. Here immunoSEQ multiplex PCR was the method, and the copy in TCRdb shows in-frame clones only, minus some. Of about 2.1 million clones detected, 80% to 95% appear once; the ten largest clones hold about 1.6%. Specimen: naive CD8+ T cells from PBMCs. The receptors stem from a man younger than 35 in good health. Some clones in this sample may be carry-over from other donors' samples.

J is TRBJ1-1 and V is TRBV2; perhaps TRBD1 as D (6 bases). This CDR3 region has 19 residues. V was pared by 3 bases and J by 3 bases, with 26 bases between. Looked up from germline, CDR1 is SNHLY and CDR2 is FYNNEI. The CDR3 DNA reads TGTGCCAGCAGTGAGTCTTCATTAGGGGCGGGGGGCCTCGACACTGAAGCTTTCTTT. Its translation is CASSESSLGAGGLDTEAFF.

This clone came up once. The CDR3 region is CASSSRDRVHGYTF. The DNA of the CDR3 is TGTGCCAGTAGTTCCAGGGACAGGGTCCATGGCTACACCTTC. V gene TRBV19 combines with J gene TRBJ1-2, with 9 bases matching TRBD1. Trimming took 5 bases from V and 6 from J; bases not matched to a gene: 7. This CDR3 spans 14 amino acids. CDR1 is LNHDA and CDR2 is SQIVND in the germline V gene (reference sequence).

This clone was seen a single time. The rearrangement joins TRBV27 to TRBJ1-5; the match to TRBD1 covers 9 bases. The J segment lost 0 bases and the V segment lost 2 bases, leaving 2 bases of the junction unmatched. This CDR3 region has 16 residues. The germline V gene encodes CDR1 MNHEY and CDR2 SMNVEV (reference sequence). The CDR3 coding sequence is TGTGCCAGCAGTTTAGGACAGGGGATTAGCAATCAGCCCCAGCATTTT. Residues: CASSLGQGISNQPQHF.

The J gene is TRBJ1-1, the V gene TRBV28, with D hard to call. Trimming removed 4 bases from V and 4 bases from J, with 16 bases in between. This CDR3 has 15 amino acids. CDR1 and CDR2 (germline): MDHEN, SYDVKM. In DNA, the CDR3 is TGTGCCAGCAGTTCCCGTTGGTTCAAAGGCACTGAAGCTTTCTTT. Amino acids: CASSSRWFKGTEAFF.

This chain's CDR3 is CASSLKPPGQQMNTEAFF. CDR3 in DNA: TGTGCCAGCAGCTTAAAGCCGCCGGGACAACAGATGAACACTGAAGCTTTCTTT. V and J are TRBV7-9 and TRBJ1-1, with D tentatively TRBD1 (6 bases). V lost 2 bases and J 0 bases, leaving 19 bases between the germline ends. Germline V gene lookup returns CDR1 SEHNR and CDR2 FQNEAQ (reference sequence). CDR3 length equals 18 residues.

The chain is built from TRBV7-9 and TRBJ1-2, with 9 bases lining up with TRBD1. Per germline, CDR1 SEHNR and CDR2 FQNEAQ (reference sequence). Germline trimming cut 5 bases from V and 7 bases from J; bases unmatched to any gene: 8. The CDR3 is 14 residues long. The CDR3 region has the DNA TGTGCCAGCAGCCGAGGACAGGGGCCCCTTGGCTACACCTTC. Translating it yields CASSRGQGPLGYTF. The full variable domain, completed using reference TRBV7-9 and TRBJ1-2, is DTGVSQNPRHKITKRGQNVTFRCDPISEHNRLYWYRQTLGQGPEFLTYFQNEAQLEKSRLLSDRFSAERPKGSFSTLEIQRTEQGDSAMYLCASSRGQGPLGYTFGSGTRLTVV.

The rearrangement uses TRBV5-1 and TRBJ1-3, with D possibly TRBD1 on 5 matching bases. Germline CDR1 reads SGHRS; CDR2 reads YFSETQ. The CDR3 length is 15 residues. The V and J ends lost 4 bases and 8 bases respectively, with 19 bases between them. The DNA of the CDR3 is TGCGCCAGCAGCCTGACTTATGGCAGGGCAGACACCATATATTTT. Translation: CASSLTYGRADTIYF.

The chain uses TRBV5-1 and TRBJ2-7, with 7 bases fitting TRBD1. This CDR3 has 12 amino acids. CDR1 is SGHRS, CDR2 YFSETQ, per germline. Trimming removed 9 bases from V and 7 bases from J; junction bases left unmatched: 10. The CDR3 nucleotides are TGCGCCACCAGACAGGGATCGGGTGAGCAGTACTTC. Its protein is CATRQGSGEQYF.

The J gene is TRBJ2-1, the V gene TRBV4-1, with 8 bases identical to TRBD2. The germline gives CDR1 MGHRA, CDR2 YSYEKL. With V trimmed by 2 bases and J by 3 bases, 0 bases remained unmatched. The length of the CDR3 is 14 residues. The CDR3 is CASSQSGSYNEQFF. DNA of the CDR3: TGCGCCAGCAGCCAAAGCGGGAGCTACAATGAGCAGTTCTTC.

CDR3: CASSRGSEAREQYF. The CDR3 DNA reads as TGTGCCAGCAGCCGCGGCTCAGAGGCTCGGGAGCAGTACTTC. The rearrangement uses TRBV5-4 and TRBJ2-7; D not resolved. The germline V gene has CDR1 SGHNT and CDR2 YYREEE (reference sequence). The V end was cut by 4 bases, the J end by 7 bases, with 18 bases between. The CDR3 is 14 amino acids.

This sequence joins TRBV7-6 and TRBJ2-2; no firm D call. The CDR3 totals 16 residues. V lost 6 bases and J lost 5, with 19 bases in between. Per the germline V gene, CDR1 is SGHVS and CDR2 is FNYEAQ. CDR3: CASSSPRAAVTGELFF. For the CDR3, the DNA is TGTGCCAGCAGTTCCCCAAGGGCTGCAGTAACCGGGGAGCTGTTTTTT.

The genes are TRBV28 and TRBJ2-7; D possibly matches TRBD1 or TRBD2 (6 bases each). The CDR3 has 15 amino acids. Looked up from germline, CDR1 is MDHEN and CDR2 is SYDVKM. V was trimmed by 3 bases and J by 1 base, leaving 13 bases between them. The CDR3 region is CASSLGGRASYEQYF. The CDR3 bases are TGTGCCAGCAGTTTGGGGGGCAGGGCTTCCTACGAGCAGTACTTC. Full variable domain (outside the CDR3, taken from reference TRBV28 and TRBJ2-7): DVKVTQSSRYLVKRTGEKVFLECVQDMDHENMFWYRQDPGLGLRLIYFSYDVKMKEKGDIPEGYSVSREKKERFSLILESASTNQTSMYLCASSLGGRASYEQYFGPGTRLTVT.

The chain combines TRBV5-4 with TRBJ2-5; maybe TRBD2 (5 bases). Germline CDR1 SGHNT, CDR2 YYREEE (reference sequence). The CDR3 length is 15 residues. V shed 0 bases and J shed 1 base, with 10 bases lying between them. The CDR3, as DNA: TGTGCCAGCAGCTTGGTGTCGAGCGGCCAAGAGACCCAGTACTTC. This gives the protein CASSLVSSGQETQYF.

This clone was detected only once. CDR3 amino acids: CASSFGDPGELFF. The CDR3 coding sequence is TGTGCCAGCAGTTTCGGGGACCCCGGGGAGCTGTTTTTT. V usage is TRBV27 and J usage is TRBJ2-2; D tentatively reads TRBD1 or TRBD2 (5 bases each). Looked up from germline, CDR1 is MNHEY and CDR2 is SMNVEV (reference sequence). With 3 bases removed from V and 6 bases from J, the gap between germline ends came to 8 bases. This CDR3 contains 13 residues.

In nucleotides, the CDR3 is TGTGCCAGCAGGAAATTGACAGGGGCACTCTATGGCTACACCTTC. Encoded protein: CASRKLTGALYGYTF. The chain carries TRBV27 and TRBJ1-2; 8 nucleotides line up with TRBD1. After removal of 6 bases from V and 4 bases from J, the junction contained 10 bases not matched to a gene. Germline CDR1 reads MNHEY; CDR2 reads SMNVEV (reference sequence). The CDR3 has 15 amino acids.

This clone has just a few counts. V and J are TRBV25-1 and TRBJ1-1; D call uncertain. The germline V gene encodes CDR1 MGHDK and CDR2 SYGVNS. The germline V and J ends were trimmed by 4 bases and 6 bases, with 12 bases remaining between them. The CDR3 runs 13 residues. CDR3 nucleotide sequence: TGTGCCAGCAGTGGGGCCTGGTCGCCTGAAGCTTTCTTT. Its translation is CASSGAWSPEAFF.

A note on this clone: Distinct nucleotide sequences in the sample also encode this CDR3. The V gene is TRBV27, the J gene TRBJ2-7, with a tentative D call TRBD2 (6 bases). Trimming pared 2 bases from V and 1 base from J, leaving 9 bases between. In germline, CDR1 is MNHEY, CDR2 SMNVEV (reference sequence). This CDR3 has 14 amino acids. The chain's CDR3 is CASSLMGGSYEQYF. The CDR3 nucleotides read TGTGCCAGCAGTTTAATGGGGGGTTCCTACGAGCAGTACTTC.

This clone was picked up one time. The chain links TRBV27 to TRBJ2-4; D gene ambiguous. Trimming took off 6 bases at V and 0 bases at J, with 9 bases between the two ends. The CDR3 spans 14 residues. Germline V gives CDR1 MNHEY, CDR2 SMNVEV (reference sequence). CDR3 amino acids: CASSATVAKNIQYF. The DNA for the CDR3 is TGTGCCAGCAGCGCAACAGTAGCCAAAAACATTCAGTACTTC.

The V and J genes are TRBV10-3 and TRBJ1-1, with TRBD1 matching over 11 bases. Germline V gene data show CDR1 as ENHRY and CDR2 as SYGVKD. The CDR3 has 15 residues. V lost 2 bases and J lost 3; bases outside the gene matches: 2. This CDR3 is CAISEGTGGDTEAFF. As DNA, the CDR3 is TGTGCCATCAGTGAGGGGACAGGGGGAGACACTGAAGCTTTCTTT.

The rearrangement uses TRBV15 and TRBJ2-7; maybe TRBD2 (5 bases). The CDR3 loop spans 14 amino acids. V was shortened by 4 bases and J by 2 bases, with 12 bases between the two germline ends. The germline V gene has CDR1 LNHNV and CDR2 YYDKDF (reference sequence). The CDR3 coding sequence is TGTGCCACCAGCACCCTTCGGGGTACCTACGAGCAGTACTTC. Protein: CATSTLRGTYEQYF. The whole variable domain, filled in from reference TRBV15 and TRBJ2-7, reads DAMVIQNPRYQVTQFGKPVTLSCSQTLNHNVMYWYQQKSSQAPKLLFHYYDKDFNNEADTPDNFQSRRPNTSFCFLDIRSPGLGDTAMYLCATSTLRGTYEQYFGPGTRLTVT.

As to this clone: Germline and junction disagree at one end, which may indicate a read error. The rearrangement links TRBV11-2 to TRBJ2-7; D is unclear. Germline CDR1 SGHAT, CDR2 FQNNGV. This CDR3 region has 17 residues. CDR3 sequence: CASSLDLWQSFSNEQYF. The CDR3 DNA reads as TGTGCCAGCAGCTTAGATCTGTGGCAGAGCTTCTCCAACGAGCAGTACTTC.

The chain joins TRBV6-6 to TRBJ2-5, with a possible D match to TRBD2 (5 bases). The CDR3 spans 16 residues. With 0 bases removed from V and 3 bases from J, the gap between germline ends came to 14 bases. CDR1 MNHNY and CDR2 SVGAGI come from the germline V gene (reference sequence). CDR3 nucleotide sequence: TGTGCCAGCAGTTACTCCCGGGGTGCACTAGAAGAGACCCAGTACTTC. It translates to CASSYSRGALEETQYF.

The rearrangement links TRBV29-1 to TRBJ1-2; TRBD1 aligns across 12 bases. After removal of 5 bases from V and 7 bases from J, the junction contained 5 bases not matched to a gene. This CDR3 is built from 13 residues. Germline CDR1 is SQVTM and CDR2 is ANQGSEA. The CDR3 DNA is TGCAGCGTTCCGGGACAGGGGGCTGCTGGCTACACCTTC. Translated: CSVPGQGAAGYTF.

The V call is TRBV11-2, the J call TRBJ2-1, with TRBD2 identical over 9 bases. V shed 7 bases, J shed 7 bases, and the junction held 5 bases outside the gene matches. CDR1 is SGHAT, CDR2 FQNNGV, per germline. The length of the CDR3 is 13 residues. The CDR3 DNA reads TGTGCCAGCATTACTAGCGGGTCGAATGAGCAGTTCTTC. This codes for CASITSGSNEQFF.

The chain employs TRBV10-2 and TRBJ2-2; perhaps TRBD2 as D (5 bases). The V end was cut by 4 bases, the J end by 7 bases, with 13 bases between. Germline V gene data show CDR1 as WSHSY and CDR2 as SAAADI. The CDR3 is made up of 14 amino acids. CDR3 amino acids: CASSAGGLIGELFF. The CDR3 bases are TGCGCCAGCAGTGCTGGCGGGTTAATCGGGGAGCTGTTTTTT.

V is TRBV2 and J is TRBJ1-2; tentatively, D is TRBD1 (5 bases). V dropped 8 bases and J dropped 4 bases, with 11 bases sitting between them. Germline lookup yields CDR1 SNHLY and CDR2 FYNNEI. The CDR3 is made up of 12 amino acids. The CDR3 DNA reads as TGTGCCAGCGGGGAGACAGCCTATGGCTACACCTTC. It is translated as CASGETAYGYTF.